Below, 23 T cell receptor beta chains from the same sample are listed, as sequenced in a study of blood T cell repertoires in COVID-19. The protocol was immunoSEQ multiplex PCR, while the TCRdb copy is restricted to in-frame clones and leaves out a portion. The data show over 300,000 clones, around 82% seen once. Sample: peripheral blood. The receptors were gathered from a woman in her 50s with acute or convalescent COVID-19.

The rearrangement links TRBV5-4 to TRBJ2-2; TRBD1 is a possible D gene (5 bases). V lost 6 bases, J lost 3 bases, and 15 bases lay in between. The CDR3 sequence is 15 residues long. The V gene's germline CDR1 is SGHNT and CDR2 YYREEE (reference sequence). The CDR3 loop reads CASTLDTVDTGELFF. The DNA for the CDR3 is TGTGCCAGCACCCTGGACACAGTCGACACCGGGGAGCTGTTTTTT.

This chain connects TRBV24-1 to TRBJ1-5; no clear D. The length of the CDR3 is 12 residues. The V and J ends lost 8 bases and 2 bases respectively, with 6 bases between them. The germline V gene has CDR1 KGHDR and CDR2 SFDVKD. The CDR3 nucleotides read TGTGCCACCAACCAGGGCAATCAGCCCCAGCATTTT. This translates into CATNQGNQPQHF.

V gene TRBV10-3 combines with J gene TRBJ1-6, with 7 bases fitting TRBD1. Unmatched junction bases numbered 7, after V lost 4 bases and J lost 10 bases. From germline, CDR1 is ENHRY and CDR2 SYGVKD. This CDR3 is built from 14 residues. CDR3 nucleotide sequence: TGTGCCATCAGTGTGGATAGGGGGCGGTCACCCCTCCACTTT. This gives the protein CAISVDRGRSPLHF.

This clone was recorded once. This chain connects TRBV5-5 to TRBJ2-2, with 7 bases aligning to TRBD1. CDR1 SGHKS and CDR2 YYEKEE come from the germline V gene (reference sequence). The CDR3 is 16 residues long. The trim removed 0 bases at V and 2 bases at J, leaving 4 bases unmatched. CDR3 DNA: TGTGCCAGCAGCTTGGACTCAGGGGGAAACACCGGGGAGCTGTTTTTT. Its translation is CASSLDSGGNTGELFF.

The gene calls are TRBV12-3 or TRBV12-4 and TRBJ1-1; D unresolved. The length of the CDR3 is 13 residues. With 9 bases removed from V and 1 base from J, the gap between germline ends came to 12 bases. This CDR3 reads CASQQRPNTEAFF. The CDR3 bases are TGTGCCAGTCAACAGAGACCGAACACTGAAGCTTTCTTT.

The J gene is TRBJ1-2, the V gene TRBV2; D is ambiguous. Germline V lookup: CDR1 SNHLY, CDR2 FYNNEI. The CDR3 totals 14 residues. The ends were cut back, 2 bases at V and 4 bases at J, with 11 bases in the middle. CDR3 sequence: CASSEREGSYGYTF. DNA of the CDR3: TGTGCCAGCAGTGAAAGGGAGGGCAGCTATGGCTACACCTTC.

The chain has TRBV2 and TRBJ1-1; D might be TRBD1 (5 bases). The V end lost 7 bases, the J end lost 4 bases, and 16 bases lay between the germline ends. CDR3 length: 14 residues. In germline, CDR1 is SNHLY, CDR2 FYNNEI. In DNA form, the CDR3 reads TGTGCCAGCAAGGGAGCGGGGGTGGGCACTGAAGCTTTCTTT. Protein: CASKGAGVGTEAFF.

This sequence joins TRBV18 and TRBJ2-1; D gene ambiguous. Per the germline V gene, CDR1 is KGHSH and CDR2 is LQKENI. The CDR3 sequence is 15 residues long. With 4 bases removed from V and 4 bases from J, the gap between germline ends came to 14 bases. The DNA of the CDR3 is TGTGCCAGCTCACGGCCCTCAAGCGCGTACAATGAGCAGTTCTTC. This gives the protein CASSRPSSAYNEQFF.

This CDR3 is CASSQGRSTEAFF. In DNA, the CDR3 is TGTGCCAGCAGCCAAGGGAGGAGCACTGAAGCTTTCTTT. The chain combines TRBV14 with TRBJ1-1; D unresolved. CDR1 is SGHDN, CDR2 FVKESK, per germline. The V and J ends lost 1 base and 4 bases respectively, with 7 bases between them. CDR3 length: 13 amino acids. Full variable domain (outside the CDR3, taken from reference TRBV14 and TRBJ1-1): EAGVTQFPSHSVIEKGQTVTLRCDPISGHDNLYWYRRVMGKEIKFLLHFVKESKQDESGMPNNRFLAERTGGTYSTLKVQPAELEDSGVYFCASSQGRSTEAFFGQGTRLTVV.

The chain recombines TRBV5-1 with TRBJ1-2, with 9 bases fitting TRBD1. The length of the CDR3 is 13 residues. The germline V gene has CDR1 SGHRS and CDR2 YFSETQ. The V segment lost 4 bases and the J segment 4 bases; nucleotides outside the gene matches: 2. The CDR3 DNA sequence: TGCGCCAGCAGCCTGGACAGGGGCTATGGCTACACCTTC. Translated: CASSLDRGYGYTF.

The chain is built from TRBV7-2 and TRBJ2-6; perhaps TRBD2 as D (6 bases). The germline V and J ends were trimmed by 4 bases and 2 bases, with 15 bases remaining between them. The germline V gene has CDR1 SGHTA and CDR2 FQGNSA. The CDR3 is 17 amino acids. Here the CDR3 DNA reads TGTGCCAGCAGCTCAAGCGGGCCCAGGGCTGGGGCCAACGTCCTGACTTTC. Protein: CASSSSGPRAGANVLTF.

CDR3 protein: CASSLELTAYEQYF. The CDR3 DNA follows: TGCGCCAGCAGCTTGGAACTCACAGCCTACGAGCAGTACTTC. This chain joins TRBV5-1 and TRBJ2-7, with D hard to call. The CDR3 covers 14 residues. Looked up from germline, CDR1 is SGHRS and CDR2 is YFSETQ. V was cut by 0 bases and J by 2 bases, with 9 bases left in between.

Turning to this clone: The same CDR3 is also encoded by other DNA sequences in this sample. The V and J genes are TRBV9 and TRBJ1-5, with D possibly being TRBD1 (5 bases). Germline CDR1 reads SGDLS; CDR2 reads YYNGEE. The V and J ends lost 4 bases and 0 bases respectively, with 11 bases between them. The CDR3 length is 15 residues. The DNA for the CDR3 is TGTGCCAGCAGCCCCGACAGTTATAGCAATCAGCCCCAGCATTTT. It translates to CASSPDSYSNQPQHF.

The chain joins TRBV2 to TRBJ2-7, with TRBD1 matching over 9 bases. The CDR3 is 14 residues long. The germline V gene has CDR1 SNHLY and CDR2 FYNNEI. Losses at the gene ends were 6 bases for V and 5 bases for J; bases not matched to a gene: 8. This CDR3 reads CASSAGQGWDEQYV. The CDR3 coding sequence is TGTGCCAGCAGCGCGGGACAGGGCTGGGACGAGCAGTACGTC.

The V gene is TRBV24-1, the J gene TRBJ2-1; TRBD2 aligns across 13 bases. Germline CDR1 is KGHDR and CDR2 is SFDVKD. V was pared by 2 bases and J by 7 bases, with 4 bases of the junction left unmatched. The CDR3 is 16 amino acids. The CDR3 DNA is TGTGCCACCAGTGATTCTGGACTAGCGGGAGAAAATGAGCAGTTCTTC. It yields the protein CATSDSGLAGENEQFF.

The V gene is TRBV10-3, the J gene TRBJ2-7, with 11 bases matching TRBD2. CDR3 length: 15 residues. V gave up 4 bases and J gave up 0 bases; unmatched junction bases: 2. Germline CDR1 and CDR2: ENHRY and SYGVKD. CDR3 sequence reads: CAISGTSGHSYEQYF. The CDR3, as DNA: TGTGCCATCAGTGGGACTAGCGGGCACTCCTACGAGCAGTACTTC.

This rearrangement joins TRBV24-1 to TRBJ2-2; D might be TRBD1 (6 bases). Trimming cost V 1 base and J 2 bases, with 13 bases left between them. Germline lookup yields CDR1 KGHDR and CDR2 SFDVKD. CDR3 size: 17 residues. CDR3 residues: CATSDFEGRGNTGELFF. The CDR3, as DNA: TGTGCCACCAGTGATTTTGAGGGCAGGGGAAACACCGGGGAGCTGTTTTTT.

The rearrangement uses TRBV2 and TRBJ2-1; possibly TRBD1 for D (5 bases). Deletions cut 1 base from V and 13 bases from J, with 14 bases between. The CDR3 contains 13 residues. The germline V gene has CDR1 SNHLY and CDR2 FYNNEI. In DNA, the CDR3 is TGTGCCAGCAGTGAAGAAGGGGTCCAGGGTCAGTTCTTC. It translates to CASSEEGVQGQFF. The full variable domain, its missing parts supplied by reference TRBV2 and TRBJ2-1, is EPEVTQTPSHQVTQMGQEVILRCVPISNHLYFYWYRQILGQKVEFLVSFYNNEISEKSEIFDDQFSVERPDGSNFTLKIRSTKLEDSAMYFCASSEEGVQGQFFGPGTRLTVL.

The V and J genes are TRBV23-1 and TRBJ1-1; D not resolved. TRBV23-1 is an open reading frame, and its role is uncertain. The CDR3 extends over 15 amino acids. V lost 0 bases, J lost 4 bases, and 12 bases lay in between. The CDR3 is CASSQSRARITEAFF. CDR3 nucleotides: TGCGCCAGCAGTCAATCGAGGGCGAGGATCACTGAAGCTTTCTTT.

The rearrangement joins TRBV6-4 to TRBJ1-1; possible D gene TRBD1, 5 bases. The CDR3 extends over 13 amino acids. The germline CDR1 and CDR2 sequences are MRHNA and SNTAGT. The germline V and J ends were trimmed by 2 bases and 5 bases, with 9 bases remaining between them. Here the CDR3 DNA reads TGTGCCAGCAGTGACAGGGGTGGAACTGAAGCTTTCTTT. It codes for CASSDRGGTEAFF.

This clone was found once. The chain employs TRBV9 and TRBJ1-4; 12 bases are a match to TRBD1. Unmatched junction bases numbered 12, after V lost 3 bases and J lost 3 bases. The CDR3 runs 19 residues. Germline V lookup: CDR1 SGDLS, CDR2 YYNGEE. In DNA form, the CDR3 reads TGTGCCAGCAGCGCCCGTGGGTTGGGACAGGGGGCGGCTAATGAAAAACTGTTTTTT. Its translation is CASSARGLGQGAANEKLFF.

Details on this clone: An end of the junction does not agree with germline; a read error may underlie this. The rearrangement links TRBV5-1 to TRBJ1-6; TRBD1 aligns across 12 bases. The CDR3 contains 17 residues. Per the germline V gene, CDR1 is SGHRS and CDR2 is YFSETQ. CDR3 sequence (DNA): TGCGCCAGCAGCTTGGTGGGACAGGGGGCATTAAATTCCCCCCTCCACTTT. The encoded protein is CASSLVGQGALNSPLHF.

This chain connects TRBV29-1 to TRBJ2-3, with TRBD1 matching 11 bases. This CDR3 region has 15 residues. Germline V gene sequence: CDR1 SQVTM, CDR2 ANQGSEA. Unmatched junction bases numbered 9, after V lost 5 bases and J lost 5 bases. The CDR3 loop reads CSVQSGTGGIDTQYF. The CDR3 DNA is TGCAGCGTTCAATCCGGGACAGGGGGTATAGATACGCAGTATTTT.